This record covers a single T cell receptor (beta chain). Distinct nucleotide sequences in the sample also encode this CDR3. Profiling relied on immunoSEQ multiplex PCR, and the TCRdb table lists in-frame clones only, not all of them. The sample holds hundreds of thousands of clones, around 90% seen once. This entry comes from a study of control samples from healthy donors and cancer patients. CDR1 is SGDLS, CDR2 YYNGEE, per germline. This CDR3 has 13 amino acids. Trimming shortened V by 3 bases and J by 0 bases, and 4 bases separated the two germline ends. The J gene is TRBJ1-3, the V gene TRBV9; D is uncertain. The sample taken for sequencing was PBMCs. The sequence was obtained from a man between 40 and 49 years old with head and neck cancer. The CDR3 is CASSASSGNTIYF. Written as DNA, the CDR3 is TGTGCCAGCAGCGCGAGCTCTGGAAACACCATATATTTT.